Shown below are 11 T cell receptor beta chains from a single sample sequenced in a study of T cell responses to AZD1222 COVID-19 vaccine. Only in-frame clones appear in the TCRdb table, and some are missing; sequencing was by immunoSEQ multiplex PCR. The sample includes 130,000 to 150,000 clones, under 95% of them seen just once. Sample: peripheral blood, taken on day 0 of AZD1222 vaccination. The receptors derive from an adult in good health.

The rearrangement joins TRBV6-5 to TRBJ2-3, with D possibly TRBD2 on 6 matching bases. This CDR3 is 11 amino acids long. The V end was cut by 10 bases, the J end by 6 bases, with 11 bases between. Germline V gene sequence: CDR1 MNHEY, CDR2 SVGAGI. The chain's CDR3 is CATPGGDTQYF. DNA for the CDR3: TGTGCCACCCCTGGGGGGGATACGCAGTATTTT.

CDR3 amino acids: CASSRGDSNQPQHF. DNA of the CDR3: TGCGCCAGCAGCCGGGGGGACAGCAATCAGCCCCAGCATTTT. This chain uses TRBV5-1 with TRBJ1-5, with D perhaps matching TRBD1 (5 bases). Trimming stripped 4 bases from V and 1 base from J, with 9 bases between. The V gene's germline CDR1 is SGHRS and CDR2 YFSETQ. This CDR3 spans 14 amino acids.

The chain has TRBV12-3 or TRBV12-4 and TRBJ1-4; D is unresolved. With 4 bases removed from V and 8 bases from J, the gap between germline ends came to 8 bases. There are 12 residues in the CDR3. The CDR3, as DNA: TGTGCCAGCAGTTCGGCCGCGGAAAAACTGTTTTTT. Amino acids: CASSSAAEKLFF.

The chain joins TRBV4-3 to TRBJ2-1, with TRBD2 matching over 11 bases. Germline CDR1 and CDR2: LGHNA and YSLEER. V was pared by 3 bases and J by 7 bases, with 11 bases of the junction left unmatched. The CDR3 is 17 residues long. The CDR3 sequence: CASSQESLAGVLNEQFF. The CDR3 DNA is TGCGCCAGCAGCCAGGAATCACTAGCGGGAGTTCTAAATGAGCAGTTCTTC.

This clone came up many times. In DNA, the CDR3 is TGCGCCAGCAGCCCCGGGGTGGGTGACCAAGAGACCCAGTACTTC. It specifies CASSPGVGDQETQYF. This chain connects TRBV4-3 to TRBJ2-5; possible D gene TRBD2, 5 bases. Trimming took 4 bases from V and 0 from J, leaving 12 bases between them. This CDR3 is built from 15 residues. The germline V gene has CDR1 LGHNA and CDR2 YSLEER.

CDR3 bases: TGTGCCAGCAGGGGTGGAGGGGAGGGCTACACCTTC. It encodes CASRGGGEGYTF. The chain carries TRBV6-5 and TRBJ1-2, with a tentative D call TRBD1 (5 bases). V was trimmed by 6 bases and J by 8 bases, leaving 13 bases between them. Germline CDR1 MNHEY, CDR2 SVGAGI. The CDR3 has 12 residues.

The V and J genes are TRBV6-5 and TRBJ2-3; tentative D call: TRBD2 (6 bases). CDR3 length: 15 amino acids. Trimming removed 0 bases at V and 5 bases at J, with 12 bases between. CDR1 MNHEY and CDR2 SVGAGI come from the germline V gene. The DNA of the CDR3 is TGTGCCAGCAGTTACTCCCCGCGGAGGGGAGATACGCAGTATTTT. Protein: CASSYSPRRGDTQYF.

The CDR3 region has the DNA TGCGCCAGCAGGGATTCGGGGGTTAGCAATCAGCCCCAGCATTTT. Translated: CASRDSGVSNQPQHF. The chain couples TRBV4-1 to TRBJ1-5, with D tentatively TRBD1 (5 bases). CDR3 length equals 15 residues. V lost 6 bases and J 0 bases, leaving 12 bases between the germline ends. CDR1 MGHRA and CDR2 YSYEKL come from the germline V gene.

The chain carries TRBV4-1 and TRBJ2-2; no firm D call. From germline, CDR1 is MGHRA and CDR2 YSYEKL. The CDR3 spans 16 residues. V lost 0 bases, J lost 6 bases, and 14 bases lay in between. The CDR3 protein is CASSQDAPVVAGELFF. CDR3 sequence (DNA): TGCGCCAGCAGCCAAGACGCACCAGTCGTCGCCGGGGAGCTGTTTTTT.

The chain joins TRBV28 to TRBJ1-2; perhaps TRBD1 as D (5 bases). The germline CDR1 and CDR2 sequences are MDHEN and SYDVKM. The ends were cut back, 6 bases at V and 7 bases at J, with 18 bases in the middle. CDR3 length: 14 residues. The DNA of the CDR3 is TGTGCCAGCAGGGGGACCGGGACCTCTGGTGGCTACACCTTC. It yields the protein CASRGTGTSGGYTF.

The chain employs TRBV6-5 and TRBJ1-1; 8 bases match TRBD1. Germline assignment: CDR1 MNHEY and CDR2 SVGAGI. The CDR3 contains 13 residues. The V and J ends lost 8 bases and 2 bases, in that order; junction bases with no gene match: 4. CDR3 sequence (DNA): TGTGCCAGCGAACAGGGGGGAAACACTGAAGCTTTCTTT. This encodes CASEQGGNTEAFF.